This record covers a single T cell receptor beta chain. Trimming removed 7 bases from V and 1 base from J, with 13 bases in between. Germline V CDR1 and CDR2: SEHNR, FQNEAQ (reference sequence). CDR3 length equals 14 residues. This entry is derived from a study of control samples from healthy donors and cancer patients. Produced via immunoSEQ multiplex PCR; TCRdb's table is partial and in-frame only. The table lists about 95,000 clones, roughly 90% of them singletons. Sequencing was done on a sample of blood. The chain combines TRBV7-9 with TRBJ1-1; tentatively, D is TRBD1 (6 bases). This receptor was identified in a woman aged 25 to 45 in good health. The CDR3 sequence: CASMTGLPNTEAFF. In DNA form, the CDR3 reads TGTGCCAGCATGACAGGACTCCCGAACACTGAAGCTTTCTTT. The full variable domain, with the rest looked up from reference TRBV7-9 and TRBJ1-1, is DTGVSQNPRHKITKRGQNVTFRCDPISEHNRLYWYRQTLGQGPEFLTYFQNEAQLEKSRLLSDRFSAERPKGSFSTLEIQRTEQGDSAMYLCASMTGLPNTEAFFGQGTRLTVV.